The sample holds many counts of the clone carrying this TCR beta chain. Its antigen is not known. Libraries for TCR beta were made by quantitative 5'-RACE with molecular barcodes. TCRdb recomputed calls from the 5' RACE reads with MiXCR, one row per CDR3 protein. Of 700,000 to 850,000 distinct CDR3 sequences listed, around 11% are singletons. The V gene's germline CDR1 is SQVTM and CDR2 ANQGSEA. This CDR3 has 12 amino acids. V was cut by 1 base and J by 5 bases, with 8 bases left in between. This specimen comes from a study of CD8 T cells in ankylosing spondylitis. Findings of the study overall: Seemingly characteristic of ankylosing spondylitis blood was a TCR beta motif consisting of roughly 8 highly homologous variants. With a CD8+ phenotype, disease-linked clones were relatively rare in peripheral blood.

The J gene is TRBJ2-5, the V gene TRBV29-1; TRBD1 or TRBD2 may be the D gene (5 bases each). This sequence was found in a male donor with ankylosing spondylitis. Sequenced material: blood, either unsorted or a sorted T cell fraction (not recorded which). Here the CDR3 DNA reads TGCAGCGTTGAAGGGGGCGGGGAGACCCAGTACTTC. This gives the protein CSVEGGGETQYF.